This T cell receptor beta chain derives from a study of blood T cell repertoires in COVID-19 (dated by TCRdb to the early 2020s). Concerning the study at large: Samples from collaborators originated in the United States, Italy and Spain and spanned both the acute and convalescent phases of COVID-19. The prospective study material was composed of cDNA or gDNA derived from T cells, B-cell-depleted T cells, or PBMCs. Deeply sampled blood TCRbeta repertoires from subjects exposed to, actively infected with, or recovered from COVID-19 were included in the dataset. A freely available public database, intended as a resource for researchers studying the immune response to SARS-CoV-2, is where the repertoires were released. Samples were obtained from the ongoing ImmuneRACE study (first 160 participants) and from about 1,300 subjects provided by 6 global collaborators. Nearly every sample came with metadata listing a de-identified subject ID, COVID-19 status, age in years and sex. Where available, HLA class I and class II types were obtained from metadata supplied by the sample provider rather than from assay-based typing. Points the paper makes about the study in general: Clinical and demographic metadata were provided uncurated, with the amount varying by source and participant.

One collaborating source in Seattle enrolled patients while the patients were actively infected and followed the patients over time throughout the course of disease. Collaborating institutions collected whole blood in K2EDTA tubes following their own protocols. For TCRbeta analysis, collaborators shipped samples as frozen whole blood, isolated PBMCs, or DNA extracted from either of those sample types. TCRbeta CDR3 regions were amplified from genomic DNA using the immunoSEQ Assay, a bias-controlled multiplex PCR. The authors' pipeline ran thus. Within the assay, amplification of reference gene primers was used to estimate how many nucleated cells each sample contained. Sequence reads were collapsed and filtered to measure the absolute abundance of every unique TCRbeta CDR3 rearrangement. For each sample, productive Simpson clonality was calculated as the square root of Simpson's diversity index across productive rearrangements. The source is immuneACCESS, and TCRdb retained only in-frame sequences with V and J called. Part of the clones is not carried over; for the studies checked, unresolved V genes explain less than half of this, and the remainder is unexplained. V and J calls and clone size are given by that table; D and trimming were obtained from the DNA. The sample table shows roughly 75,000 clones, and 80% to 90% are seen once. The ten biggest clones cover 5.5% to 7% of the sample.

This clone was observed a single time. What antigen it recognizes has not been identified. No qualities accompany the bases; no much larger clone lies one base away. Germline trimming: 2 bases from V, 4 bases from J; junction bases outside gene matches: 4. From cysteine to phenylalanine, the CDR3 is 16 amino acids long. Only the CDR3 portion is preserved as DNA: 48 bases, with reading frame beginning at the first base. According to the germline V gene, CDR1 reads SNHLY and CDR2 reads FYNNEI. The source of this sequence is a man of 80 years or more with COVID-19, enrolled during active disease. The material sequenced was peripheral blood. The rearrangement joined TRBV2 to TRBJ1-5; the central 11 bases match TRBD1. The nucleotides are TGTGCCAGCAGTGAAAGGGGACAGGGGGGGAATCAGCCCCAGCATTTT. Its product reads: CASSERGQGGNQPQHF. Where the CDR3 stops, the reference TRBV2 and TRBJ1-5 genes take over; the full variable domain is EPEVTQTPSHQVTQMGQEVILRCVPISNHLYFYWYRQILGQKVEFLVSFYNNEISEKSEIFDDQFSVERPDGSNFTLKIRSTKLEDSAMYFCASSERGQGGNQPQHFGDGTRLSIL.